A selection of T cell receptor beta chains follows, all from one sample in a study of blood T cell repertoires in COVID-19. Some clones are missing from TCRdb's copy, which holds only in-frame ones; the method was immunoSEQ multiplex PCR. The repertoire includes roughly 140,000 clones, 75% to 85% of them detected once, and nearly 10% sits in the top ten. The specimen sequenced was peripheral blood. These receptor sequences come from a woman aged 50 to 60 with acute or convalescent COVID-19. Each CDR3 is given with its conserved first and last residue. The D gene is left open where the match is weak. Rows give clone size only sometimes, using once, few, many, or a class for an expanded clone.

>14|.|.|TRBV24-1|TRBJ1-2
CATSDPDRKYGYTF
TGTGCCACCAGTGATCCCGACAGAAAATATGGCTACACCTTC
>16|.|.|TRBV27|TRBJ2-5
CASSLGAGVYQETQYF
TGTGCCAGCAGTTTAGGGGCAGGAGTTTACCAAGAGACCCAGTACTTC
>12|.|.|TRBV7-3|TRBJ2-2
CASSPSVGELFF
TGTGCCAGCAGCCCTTCTGTCGGGGAGCTGTTTTTT
>16|TRBD1|once|TRBV7-2|TRBJ1-1
CASSPQTGVGNTEAFF
TGTGCCAGCAGCCCCCAGACAGGGGTCGGGAACACTGAAGCTTTCTTT
>12|.|.|TRBV12-3/TRBV12-4|TRBJ2-1
CASSLPRLEQFF
TGTGCCAGCAGTCTCCCCCGTTTGGAGCAGTTCTTC
>14|.|.|TRBV11-2|TRBJ1-1
CASSFFPGNTEAFF
TGTGCCAGCAGCTTTTTTCCGGGAAATACTGAAGCTTTCTTT
>13|TRBD1|once|TRBV7-3|TRBJ2-1
CASSGQVMSEQFF
TGTGCCAGCAGTGGACAGGTAATGAGTGAGCAGTTCTTC
>17|TRBD2|.|TRBV27|TRBJ2-3
CASSSPWTSGLGDTQYF
TGTGCCAGCAGTTCCCCATGGACTAGCGGCCTGGGTGATACGCAGTATTTT
>13|TRBD2|.|TRBV7-3|TRBJ2-1
CASSVGLAGEQFF
TGTGCCAGCAGCGTGGGACTAGCCGGTGAGCAGTTCTTC
>20|TRBD2|.|TRBV4-2|TRBJ2-1
CASSQAARTSALGQRNEQFF
TGTGCCAGCAGCCAAGCCGCCAGGACTAGCGCCTTAGGACAAAGGAATGAGCAGTTCTTC
>15|.|many|TRBV4-3|TRBJ2-7
CASSQERTSLLKQYF
TGCGCCAGCAGCCAAGAGAGGACTTCCCTTTTGAAGCAGTACTTC
>14|.|.|TRBV11-1|TRBJ2-7
CASSLRELSYEQYF
TGTGCCAGCAGCTTGAGGGAGTTATCCTACGAGCAGTACTTC
>13|.|.|TRBV7-2|TRBJ1-5
CASSPQREQPQHF
TGTGCCAGCAGCCCACAGAGGGAACAGCCCCAGCATTTT
>14|TRBD1|.|TRBV4-3|TRBJ1-4
CASSPGQGVEKLFF
TGCGCCAGCAGCCCGGGACAGGGAGTCGAAAAACTGTTTTTT
>12|.|few|TRBV20-1|TRBJ1-1
CSASRSGIGAFF
TGCAGTGCTAGTAGGTCGGGGATCGGGGCTTTCTTT
>16|.|once|TRBV5-1|TRBJ2-7
CASSLRPDRQSYEQYF
TGCGCCAGCAGCTTGCGACCGGACAGACAATCCTACGAGCAGTACTTC
>12|.|.|TRBV6-6|TRBJ1-2
CASSAGNYGYTF
TGTGCCAGTTCTGCGGGGAACTATGGCTACACCTTC
>12|.|few|TRBV10-1|TRBJ1-1
CASSPGQAEAFF
TGCGCCAGCAGTCCTGGACAAGCTGAAGCTTTCTTT
>19|.|.|TRBV4-3|TRBJ2-2
CASSQGVPMPGANTGELFF
TGCGCCAGCAGCCAAGGAGTCCCGATGCCCGGGGCGAACACCGGGGAGCTGTTTTTT
>15|.|.|TRBV24-1|TRBJ2-2
CATSSSSAYTGELFF
TGTGCCACCAGTAGTAGTAGCGCATACACCGGGGAGCTGTTTTTT
>14|.|few|TRBV28|TRBJ1-3
CASISPVNGNTIYF
TGTGCCAGCATCTCGCCGGTGAACGGAAACACCATATATTTT
>16|TRBD1|.|TRBV4-3|TRBJ2-3
CASSQGGTGGTDTQYF
TGCGCCAGCAGCCAAGGGGGGACAGGGGGCACAGATACGCAGTATTTT
>16|TRBD1|.|TRBV7-6|TRBJ1-6
CASSFGQGAGNSPLHF
TGTGCCAGCAGCTTCGGACAGGGGGCTGGGAATTCACCCCTCCACTTT
>14|TRBD2|few|TRBV5-1|TRBJ2-7
CASSSLAGADEQYF
TGCGCCAGCAGCTCCTTAGCGGGGGCCGACGAGCAGTACTTC
>14|TRBD1|.|TRBV28|TRBJ2-7
CASLRTGDSYEQYF
TGTGCCAGCTTAAGGACAGGGGACTCCTACGAGCAGTACTTC
>12|.|.|TRBV29-1|TRBJ2-3
CSGQGGEDTQYF
TGCAGCGGGCAGGGGGGAGAAGATACGCAGTATTTT
>16|TRBD1|.|TRBV19|TRBJ2-1
CASMGQGTPLYNEQFF
TGTGCCAGTATGGGACAGGGGACCCCCCTCTACAATGAGCAGTTCTTC
>16|.|.|TRBV3-1/TRBV3-2|TRBJ2-1
CASSRGAWGAYNEQFF
TGTGCCAGCAGCCGTGGGGCCTGGGGGGCCTACAATGAGCAGTTCTTC
>14|.|.|TRBV6-5|TRBJ2-7
CASSTRRSSYEQYF
TGTGCCAGTTCCACCCGGCGGAGCTCCTACGAGCAGTACTTC
>12|.|.|TRBV6-2/TRBV6-3|TRBJ2-3
CASSWTADTQYF
TGTGCCAGCAGTTGGACAGCGGATACGCAGTATTTT
>15|.|.|TRBV10-2|TRBJ1-2
CASRQGVGSNYGYTF
TGCGCCAGCAGACAGGGAGTGGGGTCTAACTATGGCTACACCTTC
>10|.|.|TRBV20-1|TRBJ2-3
CSARLDTQYF
TGCAGTGCCCGTTTAGATACGCAGTATTTT
>13|.|.|TRBV7-2|TRBJ2-7
CASSFRGENEQYF
TGTGCCAGCAGCTTCAGGGGGGAGAACGAGCAGTACTTC
>15|.|once|TRBV5-6|TRBJ1-2
CASSLNMVNVYGYTF
TGTGCCAGCAGCCTCAACATGGTCAACGTCTATGGCTACACCTTC
>15|TRBD1|.|TRBV19|TRBJ1-1
CASSIPGQPNTEAFF
TGTGCCAGTAGTATCCCGGGACAGCCGAACACTGAAGCTTTCTTT
>14|TRBD1|.|TRBV5-1|TRBJ1-1
CASSSLEGAGEAFF
TGCGCCAGCAGCTCCCTAGAGGGGGCAGGTGAAGCTTTCTTT
>15|.|.|TRBV9|TRBJ2-7
CASSVETGDSYEQYF
TGTGCCAGCAGCGTAGAAACGGGGGACTCCTACGAGCAGTACTTC
>16|TRBD1|.|TRBV5-1|TRBJ1-3
CASSSTNRGSGNTIYF
TGCGCCAGCAGCTCTACCAACAGGGGATCTGGAAACACCATATATTTT
>14|.|.|TRBV5-8|TRBJ2-5
CASSRGTWQETQYF
TGTGCCAGCAGCAGGGGGACATGGCAGGAGACCCAGTACTTC
>14|TRBD2|.|TRBV6-2/TRBV6-3|TRBJ2-7
CASSFGLAGSEQYF
TGTGCCAGCAGTTTTGGGCTAGCGGGAAGCGAGCAGTACTTC
>13|.|.|TRBV5-5|TRBJ2-5
CASSLNGLETQYF
TGTGCCAGCAGCTTAAACGGTTTGGAGACCCAGTACTTC
>15|.|.|TRBV15|TRBJ1-3
CATSRDGHSGNTIYF
TGTGCCACCAGCAGAGACGGACACTCTGGAAACACCATATATTTT
>11|.|.|TRBV7-9|TRBJ1-2
CASSSDNGYTF
TGTGCCAGCAGCTCTGACAACGGCTACACCTTC
>15|.|.|TRBV4-3|TRBJ1-2
CASSQVPGSPYGYTF
TGCGCCAGCAGCCAAGTTCCAGGGTCCCCCTATGGCTACACCTTC
>15|.|.|TRBV10-1|TRBJ2-5
CASSEASDAEETQYF
TGCGCCAGCAGTGAGGCTAGCGACGCCGAAGAGACCCAGTACTTC
>14|TRBD1|.|TRBV27|TRBJ2-5
CASNRQGAYGTQYF
TGTGCCAGCAACAGACAGGGGGCTTATGGGACCCAGTACTTC
>16|.|once|TRBV7-3|TRBJ2-3
CASSSYTGSSTDTQYF
TGTGCCAGCAGTTCCTATACAGGGTCTAGCACAGATACGCAGTATTTT
>13|.|.|TRBV12-3/TRBV12-4|TRBJ1-2
CASSLQTDYGYTF
TGTGCCAGCAGTTTACAGACTGACTATGGCTACACCTTC
>14|TRBD1|.|TRBV9|TRBJ1-1
CASSALTGDTEAFF
TGTGCCAGCAGCGCCTTGACAGGGGACACTGAAGCTTTCTTT
>18|TRBD2|.|TRBV4-2|TRBJ2-2
CASSPLLAGRSNTGELFF
TGTGCCAGCAGCCCGCTCCTAGCGGGTCGGTCGAACACCGGGGAGCTGTTTTTT
>12|.|.|TRBV28|TRBJ1-1
CASSSLRGGAFF
TGTGCCAGCAGTTCCCTTCGGGGGGGAGCTTTCTTT
>19|TRBD2|.|TRBV5-7|TRBJ2-1
CASSWTRTSGGFQYNEQFF
TGTGCCAGCAGCTGGACCAGGACTAGCGGGGGGTTTCAATACAATGAGCAGTTCTTC
>11|.|.|TRBV20-1|TRBJ2-5
CSARTGETQYF
TGCAGTGCTAGAACGGGGGAGACCCAGTACTTC
>14|.|.|TRBV6-1|TRBJ2-1
CASSEFMEGKEQFF
TGTGCCAGCAGTGAATTCATGGAGGGGAAAGAGCAGTTCTTC
>14|.|.|TRBV6-6|TRBJ1-1
CASREHGQSSEAFF
TGTGCCAGCAGGGAACATGGACAGAGTTCTGAAGCTTTCTTT
>15|.|.|TRBV18|TRBJ1-4
CASSPPSGMGEKLFF
TGTGCCAGCTCACCACCGTCAGGGATGGGTGAAAAACTGTTTTTT
>14|.|.|TRBV5-5|TRBJ2-5
CASSPLGPQETQYF
TGTGCCAGCAGCCCACTAGGGCCCCAAGAGACCCAGTACTTC
>13|.|.|TRBV24-1|TRBJ2-2
CATSDFSSGELFF
TGTGCCACCAGTGATTTTTCTTCCGGGGAGCTGTTTTTT
>16|TRBD1|once|TRBV9|TRBJ2-5
CASSVAMTGALETQYF
TGTGCCAGCAGCGTAGCTATGACAGGGGCGTTAGAGACCCAGTACTTC
>13|.|.|TRBV7-6|TRBJ2-7
CASSVGLSYEQYF
TGTGCCAGCAGCGTGGGACTCTCCTACGAGCAGTACTTC